The clone carrying this TCR beta chain was observed many times. Full-length variable regions came from constant-region reverse primers plus semi-nested Nested Universal Primer A PCR. One entry per CDR3 protein, called by TCRdb with MiXCR from the 5' RACE reads. The sample shows about 55,000 distinct CDR3 sequences, 15% to 20% of them seen only once. Material: naive CD4+ T cells sorted from blood. Subset specified: naive CD4+ T cells, CD4+CD45RA+CD25-. This receptor was identified in a female donor with breast cancer.

The CDR3 region has the DNA TGCAGTGCTAGCACGTGGGCCGGGGAGCTGTTTTTT. Encoded protein: CSASTWAGELFF. This rearrangement joins TRBV20-1 to TRBJ2-2, with unresolved D. Germline CDR1 and CDR2: DFQATT and SNEGSKA (reference sequence). The CDR3 has 12 residues. Trimming cost V 3 bases and J 6 bases, with 8 bases left between them.